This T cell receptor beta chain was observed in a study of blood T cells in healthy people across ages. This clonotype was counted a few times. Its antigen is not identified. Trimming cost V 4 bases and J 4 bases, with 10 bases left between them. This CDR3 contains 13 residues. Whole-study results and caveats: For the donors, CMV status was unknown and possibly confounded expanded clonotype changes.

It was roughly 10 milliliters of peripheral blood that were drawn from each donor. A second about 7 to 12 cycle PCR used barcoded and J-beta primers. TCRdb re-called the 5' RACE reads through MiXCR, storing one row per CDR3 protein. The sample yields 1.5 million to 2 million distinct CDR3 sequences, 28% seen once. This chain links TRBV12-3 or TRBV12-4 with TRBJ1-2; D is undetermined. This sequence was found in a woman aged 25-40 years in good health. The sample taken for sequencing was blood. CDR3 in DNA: TGTGCCAGCAGTTCCGGGCCCCTCTATGGCTACACCTTC. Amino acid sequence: CASSSGPLYGYTF.